This T cell receptor beta chain appears in the sequencing data of a study of cytomegalovirus exposure and HLA in healthy donors. Produced via immunoSEQ multiplex PCR; TCRdb's table is partial and in-frame only. The repertoire holds about 240,000 clones, approximately 86% seen once, with around 1.2% in the top ten. Study-wide results and limits: Among the CMV-associated chains, three were confirmed in vitro as specific for CMV antigens.

In its sample, this clone was seen many times. What it binds is not known. The clonotype originates from a woman aged 25 to 39 in good health and CMV-seropositive. Sequenced sample: PBMCs.

The DNA of the CDR3 is TGTGCCAGTAGTATCGGGAATACAGGGTTTTCCTACGAGCAGTACTTC. The encoded protein is CASSIGNTGFSYEQYF. The gene calls are TRBV19 and TRBJ2-7; D perhaps matches TRBD1 (6 bases). CDR1 is LNHDA and CDR2 is SQIVND in the germline V gene (reference sequence). Trimming took off 3 bases at V and 1 base at J, with 16 bases between the two ends. This CDR3 comprises 16 residues. The variable domain in full, with the rest retrieved from reference TRBV19 and TRBJ2-7, is DGGITQSPKYLFRKEGQNVTLSCEQNLNHDAMYWYRQDPGQGLRLIYYSQIVNDFQKGDIAEGYSVSREKKESFPLTVTSAQKNPTAFYLCASSIGNTGFSYEQYFGPGTRLTVT.